A selection of T cell receptor beta chains follows, all from one sample in a study of early T cells in non-severe SARS-CoV-2 infection. TCRdb reprocessed the 5' RACE reads via MiXCR and lists one record per CDR3 protein. The repertoire includes about 60,000 distinct CDR3 sequences, roughly a tenth of them detected once, and 8.6% sits in the top ten. The specimen sequenced was whole blood. The receptors derive from an adult who was a healthcare worker with PCR-confirmed SARS-CoV-2 infection or an uninfected control (not recorded which). Both conserved end residues are part of each CDR3. The order of the fields is CDR3 DNA, CDR3 protein, V gene, CDR3 length, J gene, D gene, clone size. The D gene is left open where the match is weak. For some rows the clone size is stated as once, few or many, or as a class when expanded; others skip it.

CDR3 DNA: TGTGCCAGCTCACCGCTTCCTAGCGGGAGAAATGTCTACAATGAGCAGTTCTTC
CDR3 protein: CASSPLPSGRNVYNEQFF
V gene: TRBV18
CDR3 length: 18
J gene: TRBJ2-1
D gene: TRBD2
clone size: many

CDR3 DNA: TGTGCCAGCAGCTTATGGGGGTCAGATACGCAGTATTTT
CDR3 protein: CASSLWGSDTQYF
V gene: TRBV5-4
CDR3 length: 13
J gene: TRBJ2-3
D gene: NA
clone size: few

CDR3 DNA: TGTGCCAGCAGGCCCACAGGGGGCGCCGGGGAGCTGTTTTTT
CDR3 protein: CASRPTGGAGELFF
V gene: TRBV28
CDR3 length: 14
J gene: TRBJ2-2
D gene: TRBD1
clone size: NA

CDR3 DNA: TGTGCCAGCAGCTTTGCAGTTCTGACTAGCGGGATCCGAGAGCAGTTCTTC
CDR3 protein: CASSFAVLTSGIREQFF
V gene: TRBV11-2
CDR3 length: 17
J gene: TRBJ2-1
D gene: TRBD2
clone size: NA

CDR3 DNA: TGCAGTGCTGTACTAGCGGTGACAGATACGCAGTATTTT
CDR3 protein: CSAVLAVTDTQYF
V gene: TRBV20-1
CDR3 length: 13
J gene: TRBJ2-3
D gene: TRBD2
clone size: NA

CDR3 DNA: TGCAGTGCCAATGGACTAATAAGCTCCTACAATGAGCAGTTCTTC
CDR3 protein: CSANGLISSYNEQFF
V gene: TRBV20-1
CDR3 length: 15
J gene: TRBJ2-1
D gene: NA
clone size: many

CDR3 DNA: TGTGCCAGCAGTTTAATTCCAGCTGAGCAGTTCTTC
CDR3 protein: CASSLIPAEQFF
V gene: TRBV12-3/TRBV12-4
CDR3 length: 12
J gene: TRBJ2-1
D gene: NA
clone size: NA

CDR3 DNA: TGCGCCAGCAGCTTGGCCGTCATTCAAGAGACCCAGTACTTC
CDR3 protein: CASSLAVIQETQYF
V gene: TRBV5-1
CDR3 length: 14
J gene: TRBJ2-5
D gene: NA
clone size: NA

CDR3 DNA: TGTGCCTGGGAGCCTGGGTTTCCCCCCCAGCATTTT
CDR3 protein: CAWEPGFPPQHF
V gene: TRBV30
CDR3 length: 12
J gene: TRBJ1-5
D gene: NA
clone size: few

CDR3 DNA: TGTGCCAGCAGCTTAATCGGGGCGGATTCCAATGAGCAGTTCTTC
CDR3 protein: CASSLIGADSNEQFF
V gene: TRBV7-3
CDR3 length: 15
J gene: TRBJ2-1
D gene: NA
clone size: few

CDR3 DNA: TGTGCCAGCAGCTTAGATGACAGCTCCTACGAGCAGTACTTC
CDR3 protein: CASSLDDSSYEQYF
V gene: TRBV7-6
CDR3 length: 14
J gene: TRBJ2-7
D gene: NA
clone size: many

CDR3 DNA: TGCAGCGTTGAAGATGTGGCAGGGCACCAGCATTTT
CDR3 protein: CSVEDVAGHQHF
V gene: TRBV29-1
CDR3 length: 12
J gene: TRBJ1-5
D gene: NA
clone size: many

CDR3 DNA: TGTGCCAGCAGGGGACCGGGACAGGGGGGTGTTTTGAACACTGAAGCTTTCTTT
CDR3 protein: CASRGPGQGGVLNTEAFF
V gene: TRBV27
CDR3 length: 18
J gene: TRBJ1-1
D gene: TRBD1
clone size: many

CDR3 DNA: TGTGCCAGCTCACCAGGGGGGGAAGCTTTCTTT
CDR3 protein: CASSPGGEAFF
V gene: TRBV18
CDR3 length: 11
J gene: TRBJ1-1
D gene: NA
clone size: many

CDR3 DNA: TGCAGCCTTGCTCGGGACAGGGGGTACAATGAGCAGTTCTTC
CDR3 protein: CSLARDRGYNEQFF
V gene: TRBV29-1
CDR3 length: 14
J gene: TRBJ2-1
D gene: TRBD1
clone size: medium-sized

CDR3 DNA: TGTGCCGGGGCCAGCTCAGGGGTAGGAGGCTACACCTTC
CDR3 protein: CAGASSGVGGYTF
V gene: TRBV6-6
CDR3 length: 13
J gene: TRBJ1-2
D gene: NA
clone size: many

CDR3 DNA: TGTGCCAGCAGCTTGACTAGCGCCTACAATGAGCAGTTCTTC
CDR3 protein: CASSLTSAYNEQFF
V gene: TRBV11-3
CDR3 length: 14
J gene: TRBJ2-1
D gene: TRBD2
clone size: NA

CDR3 DNA: TGCAGTGCTAGAGATCGGCGCTCCTACAATGAGCAGTTCTTC
CDR3 protein: CSARDRRSYNEQFF
V gene: TRBV20-1
CDR3 length: 14
J gene: TRBJ2-1
D gene: NA
clone size: many

CDR3 DNA: TGTGCCAGCTTGACAGGGAGGAGCACTGAAGCTTTCTTT
CDR3 protein: CASLTGRSTEAFF
V gene: TRBV18
CDR3 length: 13
J gene: TRBJ1-1
D gene: TRBD1
clone size: NA

CDR3 DNA: TGTGCCAGCACCTTGGACAGGCACAATGAGCAGTTCTTC
CDR3 protein: CASTLDRHNEQFF
V gene: TRBV12-3/TRBV12-4
CDR3 length: 13
J gene: TRBJ2-1
D gene: TRBD1
clone size: few

CDR3 DNA: TGTGCCAGCAGTCGGGACAGGAACAATGAGCAGTTCTTC
CDR3 protein: CASSRDRNNEQFF
V gene: TRBV5-4
CDR3 length: 13
J gene: TRBJ2-1
D gene: TRBD1
clone size: many

CDR3 DNA: TGTGCCAGCAGCCCAACAGGGGGCGCGAAAAAACTGTTTTTT
CDR3 protein: CASSPTGGAKKLFF
V gene: TRBV3-1
CDR3 length: 14
J gene: TRBJ1-4
D gene: TRBD1
clone size: few

CDR3 DNA: TGTGCCAGCAGCGAAAGCACGAACTACGAGCAGTACTTC
CDR3 protein: CASSESTNYEQYF
V gene: TRBV5-6
CDR3 length: 13
J gene: TRBJ2-7
D gene: NA
clone size: NA

CDR3 DNA: TGTGCCATCAGTGAAGGAACACCCTACGAGCAGTACTTC
CDR3 protein: CAISEGTPYEQYF
V gene: TRBV10-3
CDR3 length: 13
J gene: TRBJ2-7
D gene: NA
clone size: many

CDR3 DNA: TGTGCCAGCAGTCTCCTCCTGGGATCTGAGCAGTTCTTC
CDR3 protein: CASSLLLGSEQFF
V gene: TRBV12-3/TRBV12-4
CDR3 length: 13
J gene: TRBJ2-1
D gene: NA
clone size: many

CDR3 DNA: TGCGCCAGCAGCCAAGAAGCATCTGCGGATGGCTACACCTTC
CDR3 protein: CASSQEASADGYTF
V gene: TRBV4-1
CDR3 length: 14
J gene: TRBJ1-2
D gene: NA
clone size: many

CDR3 DNA: TGTGCCAGCTCACCACCGTCCGAAGCGGGAGGTTACAATGAGCAGTTCTTC
CDR3 protein: CASSPPSEAGGYNEQFF
V gene: TRBV18
CDR3 length: 17
J gene: TRBJ2-1
D gene: TRBD2
clone size: NA

CDR3 DNA: TGTGCCAGCAGTTTGGGTAGGGGGCTTTACAATGAGCAGTTCTTC
CDR3 protein: CASSLGRGLYNEQFF
V gene: TRBV27
CDR3 length: 15
J gene: TRBJ2-1
D gene: TRBD1
clone size: NA

CDR3 DNA: TGTGCCAGCAGCTTACAGGCGAGAACTGAAGCTTTCTTT
CDR3 protein: CASSLQARTEAFF
V gene: TRBV7-3
CDR3 length: 13
J gene: TRBJ1-1
D gene: NA
clone size: few

CDR3 DNA: TGTGCCAGCAGCCCTATCAGGAAAAAAAACATTCAGTACTTC
CDR3 protein: CASSPIRKKNIQYF
V gene: TRBV11-2
CDR3 length: 14
J gene: TRBJ2-4
D gene: NA
clone size: NA

CDR3 DNA: TGCAGCGCCGGAGACAGCTCTGGAAACACCATATATTTT
CDR3 protein: CSAGDSSGNTIYF
V gene: TRBV29-1
CDR3 length: 13
J gene: TRBJ1-3
D gene: NA
clone size: few

CDR3 DNA: TGCAGTGCTAGACGGCTGTTATCCTACGAGCAGTACTTC
CDR3 protein: CSARRLLSYEQYF
V gene: TRBV20-1
CDR3 length: 13
J gene: TRBJ2-7
D gene: NA
clone size: many

CDR3 DNA: TGCGCCAGCAGCTCCAGCGGGAGTACTTACAATGAGCAGTTCTTC
CDR3 protein: CASSSSGSTYNEQFF
V gene: TRBV5-1
CDR3 length: 15
J gene: TRBJ2-1
D gene: TRBD2
clone size: few

CDR3 DNA: TGTGCCACCGGGACTAGCGGTCCTAGCACAGATACGCAGTATTTT
CDR3 protein: CATGTSGPSTDTQYF
V gene: TRBV15
CDR3 length: 15
J gene: TRBJ2-3
D gene: TRBD2
clone size: NA

CDR3 DNA: TGTGCCAGCAGTGACGGGAAGGTTGTAACTTCTGGCTACACCTTC
CDR3 protein: CASSDGKVVTSGYTF
V gene: TRBV2
CDR3 length: 15
J gene: TRBJ1-2
D gene: NA
clone size: NA

CDR3 DNA: TGTGCCAGCAGCTCCACCGGACTAGTCCACAATGAGCAGTTCTTC
CDR3 protein: CASSSTGLVHNEQFF
V gene: TRBV7-3
CDR3 length: 15
J gene: TRBJ2-1
D gene: TRBD2
clone size: NA

CDR3 DNA: TGTGCCAGCAGCTTAGTATCTGGCCCCTACGAGCAGTACTTC
CDR3 protein: CASSLVSGPYEQYF
V gene: TRBV7-2
CDR3 length: 14
J gene: TRBJ2-7
D gene: NA
clone size: NA

CDR3 DNA: TGTGCCAGCACGAAGGAGCAGTACTTC
CDR3 protein: CASTKEQYF
V gene: TRBV9
CDR3 length: 9
J gene: TRBJ2-7
D gene: NA
clone size: many

CDR3 DNA: TGTGCCAGCAGCCTAAAAGGCGGGGGCAGCAATCAGCCCCAGCATTTT
CDR3 protein: CASSLKGGGSNQPQHF
V gene: TRBV12-3/TRBV12-4
CDR3 length: 16
J gene: TRBJ1-5
D gene: NA
clone size: NA

CDR3 DNA: TGCAGTCCCGAAAACCCAGTCAGATACAATGAGCAGTTCTTC
CDR3 protein: CSPENPVRYNEQFF
V gene: TRBV20-1
CDR3 length: 14
J gene: TRBJ2-1
D gene: NA
clone size: many

CDR3 DNA: TGTGCCGCGCGGGCCGGGGAGCTGTTTTTT
CDR3 protein: CAARAGELFF
V gene: TRBV12-3/TRBV12-4
CDR3 length: 10
J gene: TRBJ2-2
D gene: NA
clone size: NA

CDR3 DNA: TGTGCCAGCAGCTTAGATCGGAATGAGCAGTTCTTC
CDR3 protein: CASSLDRNEQFF
V gene: TRBV11-3
CDR3 length: 12
J gene: TRBJ2-1
D gene: NA
clone size: few

CDR3 DNA: TGTGCCAGCAGTGGAACCTCTGGAAACACCATATATTTT
CDR3 protein: CASSGTSGNTIYF
V gene: TRBV12-3/TRBV12-4
CDR3 length: 13
J gene: TRBJ1-3
D gene: NA
clone size: many

CDR3 DNA: TGCAGCGTTGGGACTTCTTACAATGAGCAGTTCTTC
CDR3 protein: CSVGTSYNEQFF
V gene: TRBV29-1
CDR3 length: 12
J gene: TRBJ2-1
D gene: NA
clone size: many